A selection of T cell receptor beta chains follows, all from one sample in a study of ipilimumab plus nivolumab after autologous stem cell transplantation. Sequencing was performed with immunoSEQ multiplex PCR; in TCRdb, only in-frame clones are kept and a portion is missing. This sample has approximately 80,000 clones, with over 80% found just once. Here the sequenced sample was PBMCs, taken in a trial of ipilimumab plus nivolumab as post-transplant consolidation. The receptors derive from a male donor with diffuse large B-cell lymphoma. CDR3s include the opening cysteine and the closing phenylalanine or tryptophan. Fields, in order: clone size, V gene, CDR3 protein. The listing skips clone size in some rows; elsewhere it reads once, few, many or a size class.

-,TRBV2,CASNRKSGGNTDTQYF
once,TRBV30,CAWSFRGQSSYNSPLHF
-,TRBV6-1,CASSEEGTGFTEAFF
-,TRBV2,CASSEESVSGNTIYF
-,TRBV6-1,CASSPLGQYGYTF
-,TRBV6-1,CASRLSATNEKLFF
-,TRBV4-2,CASSQDNPPEQYF
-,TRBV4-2,CASSQDYTSGGAFSAGDTQYF
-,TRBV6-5,CASSYDMAGYQETQYF
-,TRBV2,CASTRQDSYEQYF
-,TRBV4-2,CASSQSTSGGVYNEQFF
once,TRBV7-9,CASSLDGPGGFF
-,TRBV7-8,CASSLAENSNEQFF
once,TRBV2,CASKDRSAADTQYF
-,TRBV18,CASSPPEGNTGELFF
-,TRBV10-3,CAISDDGNEQFF
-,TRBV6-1,CASSPNLSGANVLTF
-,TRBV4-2,CASRAADRGVYNEQFF
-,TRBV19,CASSTQGGTEAFF
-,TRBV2,CASSGGVGETQYF
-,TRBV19,CASSMTSEETQYF
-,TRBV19,CASSGGVRETQYF
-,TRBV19,CASSTMDSNNEQFF
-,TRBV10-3,CAISDGAKNIQYF
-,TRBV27,CASSLGVFTGEAFF
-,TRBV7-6,CASSMTVNTEAFF
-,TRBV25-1,CASSPPGNYGYTF
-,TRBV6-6,CASSQIEGAFF
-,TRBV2,CASSQTSGGLYEQYF
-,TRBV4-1,CASSQEPLGTTQFRAIQYF
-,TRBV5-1,CASSLEQRNTEAFF
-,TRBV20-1,CSASGKETQYF
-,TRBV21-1,CASSPPGQMCNQPQHF
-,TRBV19,CASTPSQGAAGQPQHF
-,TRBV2,CASSDPSGGQNTGELFF
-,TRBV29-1,CSAAAFRTSGGVPNEQFF
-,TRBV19,CASSIAPRGRGSYNEQFF
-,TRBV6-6,CASRLVSTSYEQYF
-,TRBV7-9,CASSSTSGGSDTQYF
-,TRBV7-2,CASSKGRGTNTIYF
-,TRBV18,CASSPTREGREQYF
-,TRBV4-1,CASSQDLIGVNTEAFF
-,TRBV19,CASSGRSGYTF
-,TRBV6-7,CASSYSRAGRSAYEQYF
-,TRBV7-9,CASSWTSEDTQYF
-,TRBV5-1,CASSSPQQGRIQETQYF
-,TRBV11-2,CASSPGRGVETQYF
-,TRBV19,CATAGNRAVLQPQHF
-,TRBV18,CASSPPSTDTQYF
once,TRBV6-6,CASQRPGQGSYEQYF
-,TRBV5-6,CASSLGTSTDTQYF